This paragraph reports one T cell receptor beta chain. Germline V lookup: CDR1 SGHRS, CDR2 YFSETQ. V lost 0 bases, J lost 5 bases, and 12 bases lay in between. This CDR3 has 15 amino acids. This sample is drawn from a study of STAT5B mutations in CD4+ large granular lymphocyte leukemia. Sequencing was performed with immunoSEQ multiplex PCR; in TCRdb, only in-frame clones are kept and a portion is missing. The sample records some 45,000 clones, just over 85% being singletons. The receptor comes from a human donor in good health. Sequencing input: CD4+ T cells from blood buffy coats. V is TRBV5-1 and J is TRBJ2-1, with D possibly TRBD1 on 5 matching bases. Here the CDR3 reads CASSLERWGHNEQFF. In DNA form, the CDR3 reads TGCGCCAGCAGCTTGGAGAGGTGGGGCCACAATGAGCAGTTCTTC.